One and the same sample provided the 17 T cell receptor beta chains below, sequenced in a study of blood T cell repertoires in COVID-19. The data were produced by immunoSEQ multiplex PCR, yet TCRdb's version contains in-frame clones alone and is incomplete. Among 150,000 to 200,000 clones listed, 65% to 85% were seen once. Sequencing used peripheral blood. All receptors come from a human donor with acute or convalescent COVID-19. The donor label of this sample is uncertain.

This clone occurred a few times. The gene calls are TRBV27 and TRBJ2-7, with 13 bases fitting TRBD2. The trim removed 3 bases at V and 9 bases at J, leaving 5 bases unmatched. CDR1 MNHEY and CDR2 SMNVEV come from the germline V gene (reference sequence). The CDR3 is 14 residues long. DNA of the CDR3: TGTGCCAGCAGTTTTCGACTAGCGGGAGGCTGGCAGTACTTC. It codes for CASSFRLAGGWQYF.

The chain uses TRBV6-1 and TRBJ1-1; 9 positions agree with TRBD1. This CDR3 is built from 16 residues. Germline CDR1 and CDR2: MNHNS and SASEGT. After removal of 1 base from V and 4 bases from J, the junction contained 7 bases not matched to a gene. CDR3 sequence reads: CASSEGRGQGSTEAFF. Written as DNA, the CDR3 is TGTGCCAGCAGTGAAGGGCGGGGACAGGGAAGCACTGAAGCTTTCTTT.

The rearrangement links TRBV7-9 to TRBJ1-2; 7 bases fit TRBD1. Germline V CDR1 and CDR2: SEHNR, FQNEAQ (reference sequence). The trim removed 5 bases at V and 3 bases at J, leaving 15 bases unmatched. The CDR3 is 17 residues long. Written as DNA, the CDR3 is TGTGCCAGCAGCCCCCGCGCAGGGGGTACTTTATACTATGGCTACACCTTC. Its protein is CASSPRAGGTLYYGYTF.

V is TRBV28 and J is TRBJ1-5; D uncertain. CDR1 is MDHEN and CDR2 is SYDVKM in the germline V gene. Trimming left V 1 base short and J 4 bases short, with 8 bases between. The CDR3 is 14 residues long. The CDR3 sequence: CASSLLESNQPQHF. CDR3 sequence (DNA): TGTGCCAGCAGTTTATTAGAGTCGAATCAGCCCCAGCATTTT.

This rearrangement joins TRBV5-1 to TRBJ1-2; 10 bases line up with TRBD1. This CDR3 region has 15 residues. Per the germline V gene, CDR1 is SGHRS and CDR2 is YFSETQ. With V trimmed by 4 bases and J by 4 bases, 7 bases remained unmatched. The CDR3 reads CASSVGTGAGYGYTF. CDR3 nucleotide sequence: TGCGCCAGCAGCGTCGGGACAGGGGCTGGCTATGGCTACACCTTC.

The chain links TRBV6-5 to TRBJ2-7; possible D gene TRBD1, 6 bases. The CDR3 is made up of 14 amino acids. Trimming pared 0 bases from V and 5 bases from J, leaving 11 bases between. The germline CDR1 and CDR2 sequences are MNHEY and SVGAGI. The CDR3 here is CASSYSGDNHEQYF. The CDR3 DNA reads TGTGCCAGCAGTTACTCGGGGGACAACCACGAGCAGTACTTC.

The chain recombines TRBV5-1 with TRBJ1-1; 8 bases align to TRBD1. Per the germline V gene, CDR1 is SGHRS and CDR2 is YFSETQ. Losses at the gene ends were 3 bases for V and 0 bases for J; bases not matched to a gene: 10. The CDR3 consists of 17 residues. CDR3 sequence: CASSSGQGIWVNTEAFF. The CDR3 coding sequence is TGCGCCAGCAGCTCAGGACAGGGAATATGGGTGAACACTGAAGCTTTCTTT.

This clone was found a few times. V is TRBV30 and J is TRBJ2-7; D gene ambiguous. Germline V lookup: CDR1 GTSNPN, CDR2 SVGIG (reference sequence). This CDR3 has 13 amino acids. V shed 2 bases and J shed 9 bases, with 17 bases lying between them. The CDR3 is CAWSSALEVRQYF. In nucleotides, the CDR3 is TGTGCCTGGAGTAGTGCACTCGAGGTTCGGCAGTACTTC.

The chain couples TRBV30 to TRBJ1-2, with D tentatively TRBD1 (6 bases). The germline gives CDR1 GTSNPN, CDR2 SVGIG (reference sequence). The CDR3 runs 15 residues. The V end was cut by 4 bases, the J end by 1 base, with 16 bases between. CDR3 residues: CAWTLGGGYNYGYTF. The CDR3 DNA is TGTGCCTGGACCCTGGGAGGGGGGTATAACTATGGCTACACCTTC.

This clone was observed a single time. This chain uses TRBV2 with TRBJ2-7; perhaps TRBD2 as D (6 bases). Germline-derived CDR1 and CDR2 are SNHLY and FYNNEI. V lost 3 bases to trimming and J lost 6 bases, with 12 bases between them. The CDR3 is made up of 13 amino acids. The CDR3, as DNA: TGTGCCAGCAGTGAGCGGAGGGGAGGCGAGCAGTACTTC. The encoded protein is CASSERRGGEQYF.

This rearrangement joins TRBV27 to TRBJ2-2, with TRBD2 as a possible D gene (6 bases). V was clipped by 7 bases and J by 8 bases, with 17 bases between them. This CDR3 spans 14 amino acids. CDR1 MNHEY and CDR2 SMNVEV come from the germline V gene (reference sequence). The CDR3 DNA is TGTGCCAGCACCCCCGGCGGGGCGCATGGGGAGCTGTTTTTT. It translates to CASTPGGAHGELFF.

This chain connects TRBV6-1 to TRBJ2-1, with D perhaps TRBD1 (6 bases). The CDR3 length is 15 residues. V gave up 2 bases and J gave up 5 bases, with 13 bases separating them. Germline CDR1 reads MNHNS; CDR2 reads SASEGT. CDR3 sequence reads: CASSEPKDRNNEQFF. The CDR3 nucleotides read TGTGCCAGCAGTGAACCTAAGGACAGAAACAATGAGCAGTTCTTC.

Comments on this clone: Other nucleotide sequences in the sample specify the same CDR3. The rearrangement links TRBV5-6 to TRBJ1-1, with 9 bases that match TRBD1. Germline values: CDR1 SGHDT, CDR2 YYEEEE. V gave up 4 bases and J gave up 2 bases; unmatched junction bases: 3. CDR3 length: 14 amino acids. The CDR3 DNA reads as TGTGCCAGCAGCGTGGGACAGGGAAACACTGAAGCTTTCTTT. Translation gives CASSVGQGNTEAFF.

This clone was seen just once. This chain uses TRBV30 with TRBJ2-2, with D possibly TRBD2 on 7 matching bases. Per germline, CDR1 GTSNPN and CDR2 SVGIG (reference sequence). The CDR3 extends over 14 amino acids. V was pared by 4 bases and J by 7 bases, with 16 bases between. DNA for the CDR3: TGTGCCTGGACCTCGGGGGGCGCAGGCGGGGAGCTGTTTTTT. Amino acid sequence: CAWTSGGAGGELFF.

This clone was observed once. The chain recombines TRBV5-1 with TRBJ2-7; D not resolved. From germline, CDR1 is SGHRS and CDR2 YFSETQ. Deletions cut 1 base from V and 0 bases from J, with 8 bases between. The CDR3 is 14 residues long. CDR3 protein: CASSLNSNSYEQYF. The CDR3 bases are TGCGCCAGCAGCTTGAACAGCAACTCCTACGAGCAGTACTTC.

Note on this clone: The junction and the germline gene differ at one end; a read error may be behind it. The chain uses TRBV5-1 and TRBJ2-1; 7 bases agree with TRBD2. CDR1 SGHRS and CDR2 YFSETQ come from the germline V gene. The CDR3 runs to 17 residues. CDR3 sequence: CASSVSSGGSSYNGQFF. CDR3 nucleotide sequence: TGCGCCAGCAGCGTATCTAGCGGAGGGAGCTCCTACAATGGGCAGTTCTTC.

The chain has TRBV6-2 or TRBV6-3 and TRBJ1-2, with a possible D match to TRBD1 (5 bases). The germline V gene has CDR1 MNHEY and CDR2 SVGEGT. This CDR3 has 11 amino acids. Trimming shortened V by 2 bases and J by 10 bases, and 8 bases separated the two germline ends. CDR3 sequence (DNA): TGTGCCAGCAGTTACCAGGGAAACTACACCTTC. Translating it yields CASSYQGNYTF.